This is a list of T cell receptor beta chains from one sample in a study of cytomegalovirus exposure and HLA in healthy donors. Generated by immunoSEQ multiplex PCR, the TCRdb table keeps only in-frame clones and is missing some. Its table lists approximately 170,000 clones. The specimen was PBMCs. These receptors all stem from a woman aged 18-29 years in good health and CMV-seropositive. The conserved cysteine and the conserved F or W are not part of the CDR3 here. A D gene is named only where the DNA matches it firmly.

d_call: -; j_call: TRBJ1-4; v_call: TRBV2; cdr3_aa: ASSEEASPTSEKLF
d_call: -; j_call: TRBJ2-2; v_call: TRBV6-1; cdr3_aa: ASTQFVGELF
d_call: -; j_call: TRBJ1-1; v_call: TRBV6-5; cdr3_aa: ASSFVQNTEAF
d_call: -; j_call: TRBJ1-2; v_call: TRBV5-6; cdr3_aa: ASSPPGVANYGYT
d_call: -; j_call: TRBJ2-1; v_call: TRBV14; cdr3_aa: ASSLSRGGVSNEQF
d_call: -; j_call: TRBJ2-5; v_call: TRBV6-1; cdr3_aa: ATQEAGQETQY
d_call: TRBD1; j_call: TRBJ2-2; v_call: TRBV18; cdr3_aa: ASSSGQTNTGELF
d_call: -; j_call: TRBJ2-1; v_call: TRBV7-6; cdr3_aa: ASSLVRRNNEQF
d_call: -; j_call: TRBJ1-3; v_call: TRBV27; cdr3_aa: ASLNTIY
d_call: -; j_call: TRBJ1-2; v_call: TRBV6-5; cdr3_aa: ASSYSGSSNYGYT
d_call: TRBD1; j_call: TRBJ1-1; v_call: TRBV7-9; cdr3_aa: ASSPGTGAIMNTEAF
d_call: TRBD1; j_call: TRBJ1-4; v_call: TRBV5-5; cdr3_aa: ASRRADREKVREKLF
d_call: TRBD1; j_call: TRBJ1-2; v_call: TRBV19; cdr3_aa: ASSYQGVGGYT
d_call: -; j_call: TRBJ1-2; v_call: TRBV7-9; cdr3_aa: ASRVQGEDT
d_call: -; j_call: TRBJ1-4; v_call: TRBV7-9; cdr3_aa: ASSFGIGNEKLF
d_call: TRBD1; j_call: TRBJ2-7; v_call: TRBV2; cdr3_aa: ASSSEDRVKGEQY